Listed here is a single T cell receptor beta chain. No antigen is known for it. Relative to the germline gene, one junction end is altered; a read error may explain this. This table comes from immunoSEQ multiplex PCR, and its TCRdb copy is limited to in-frame clones, with some not included. The repertoire holds 450,000 or so clones, approximately 77% seen once, with 12% in the top ten. CDR1 MDHEN and CDR2 SYDVKM come from the germline V gene. The CDR3 is 15 residues long. This sample stems from a study of shared clonotypes between healthy human individuals. Points from the study as a whole: Sampling covered blood only; tissue repertoires likely differ.

Material: PBMCs. This TCR came from a woman aged 40 to 50 in good health. Some clones in this sample may be carry-over from other donors' samples. The gene calls are TRBV28 and TRBJ2-7; a weak D match, TRBD2 (6 bases). Here the CDR3 DNA reads TGTGCCAGCGGTCCCCATGGACTAACAACCTACGGGCAGTACTTC. Its protein product is CASGPHGLTTYGQYF. Combining the CDR3 with reference TRBV28 and TRBJ2-7 gives the whole variable domain DVKVTQSSRYLVKRTGEKVFLECVQDMDHENMFWYRQDPGLGLRLIYFSYDVKMKEKGDIPEGYSVSREKKERFSLILESASTNQTSMYLCASGPHGLTTYGQYFGPGTRLTVT.